These T cell receptor beta chains were read from a single sample in a study of tumor-infiltrating lymphocytes in primary liver carcinoma. TCRdb fed the multiplex PCR reads into MiXCR, producing one record per CDR3 protein. The table shows 50,000 to 70,000 distinct CDR3 sequences, with about three quarters occurring only once. The source material was liver tumor tissue from sampling region 2. Receptor source: a middle-aged man with primary liver carcinoma and hepatitis B virus infection. Both conserved end residues are part of each CDR3. A D gene is named only where the DNA matches it firmly. The listing skips clone size in some rows; elsewhere it reads once, few, many or a size class.

medium-sized,TRBV11-2,TRBJ1-1,TRBD1,CASSPPTGADTEAFF,TGTGCCAGCAGCCCCCCGACAGGGGCCGACACTGAAGCTTTCTTT
many,TRBV29-1,TRBJ1-1,NA,CSVLRTDSNTEAFF,TGCAGCGTTCTTCGGACAGACAGCAACACTGAAGCTTTCTTT
NA,TRBV29-1,TRBJ2-3,NA,CSVSGTRGFTDTLYF,TGCAGCGTTTCCGGGACTCGCGGATTCACAGATACGCTATATTTT
NA,TRBV7-8,TRBJ2-1,TRBD2,CPSSLELAGVRDFYNEHFF,TGTCCCAGCAGCTTAGAACTAGCGGGAGTGCGGGACTTTTACAATGAGCACTTCTTC
NA,TRBV11-2,TRBJ2-5,NA,CVSGLVLKETQYF,TGTGTCAGCGGCTTAGTTCTGAAAGAGACCCAGTACTTC
NA,TRBV11-2,TRBJ2-5,NA,CAISQAPGGGKETQYF,TGTGCCATCAGCCAAGCTCCTGGTGGGGGGAAGGAGACCCAGTACTTC
NA,TRBV5-4,TRBJ2-3,NA,CASSLESFDRQYF,TGTGCCAGCAGTTTGGAAAGTTTCGATAGGCAGTATTTT
few,TRBV28,TRBJ1-4,NA,CASSFQATNEKLFF,TGTGCCAGCAGTTTCCAGGCAACTAATGAAAAACTGTTTTTT
NA,TRBV6-2/TRBV6-3,TRBJ1-2,NA,CVSSLRSGYTF,TGTGTCAGCAGCCTTCGAAGCGGCTACACATTC
NA,TRBV11-2,TRBJ2-2,NA,CASSSDMYGELFF,TGTGCCAGCAGCTCGGATATGTACGGGGAGCTGTTTTTT